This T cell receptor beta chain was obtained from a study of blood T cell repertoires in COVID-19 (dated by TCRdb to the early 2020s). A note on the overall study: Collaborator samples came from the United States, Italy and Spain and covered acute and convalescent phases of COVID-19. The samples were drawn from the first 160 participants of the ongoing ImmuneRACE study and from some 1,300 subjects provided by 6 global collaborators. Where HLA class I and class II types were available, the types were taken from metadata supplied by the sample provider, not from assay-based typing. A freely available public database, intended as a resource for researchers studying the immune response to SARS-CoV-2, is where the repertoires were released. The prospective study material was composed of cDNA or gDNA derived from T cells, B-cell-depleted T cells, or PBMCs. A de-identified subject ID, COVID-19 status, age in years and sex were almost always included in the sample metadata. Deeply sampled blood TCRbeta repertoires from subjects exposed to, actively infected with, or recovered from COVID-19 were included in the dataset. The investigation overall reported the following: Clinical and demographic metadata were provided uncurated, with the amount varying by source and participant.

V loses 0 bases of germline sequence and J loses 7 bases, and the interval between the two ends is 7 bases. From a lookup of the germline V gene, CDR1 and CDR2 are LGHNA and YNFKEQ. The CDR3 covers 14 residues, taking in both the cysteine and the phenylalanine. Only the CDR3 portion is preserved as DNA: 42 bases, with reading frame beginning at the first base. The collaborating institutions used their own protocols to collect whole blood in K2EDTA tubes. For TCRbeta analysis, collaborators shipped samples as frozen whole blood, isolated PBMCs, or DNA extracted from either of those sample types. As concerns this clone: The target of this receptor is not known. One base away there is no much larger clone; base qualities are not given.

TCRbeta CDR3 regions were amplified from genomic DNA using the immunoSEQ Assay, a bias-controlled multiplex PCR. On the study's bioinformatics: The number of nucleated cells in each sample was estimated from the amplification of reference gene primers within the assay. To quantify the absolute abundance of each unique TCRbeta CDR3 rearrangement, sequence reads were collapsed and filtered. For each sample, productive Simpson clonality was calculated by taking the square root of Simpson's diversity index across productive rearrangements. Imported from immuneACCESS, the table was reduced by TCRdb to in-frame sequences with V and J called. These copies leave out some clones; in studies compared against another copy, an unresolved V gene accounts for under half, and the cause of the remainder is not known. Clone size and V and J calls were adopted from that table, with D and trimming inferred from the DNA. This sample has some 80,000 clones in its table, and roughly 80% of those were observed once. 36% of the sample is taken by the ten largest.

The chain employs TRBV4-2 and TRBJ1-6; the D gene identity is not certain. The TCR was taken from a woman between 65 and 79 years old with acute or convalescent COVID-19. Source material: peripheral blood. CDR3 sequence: CASSQDRFNSPLHF. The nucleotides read TGTGCCAGCAGCCAAGACAGGTTCAATTCACCCCTCCACTTT.